Listed below are T cell receptor beta chains from one sample, sequenced in a study of shared clonotypes between healthy human individuals. Sequencing was performed with immunoSEQ multiplex PCR; in TCRdb, only in-frame clones are kept and a portion is missing. The sample holds about 2.3 million clones; approximately 90% are singletons and the top ten take 0.37%. The sequencing sample was made of naive CD4+ T cells from PBMCs. The receptors were sampled from a man in his late teens or twenties in good health. Some clones in this sample may be carry-over from other donors' samples. The CDR3 runs from the conserved cysteine through the conserved F or W. A D gene is named only where the DNA matches it firmly. Expanded clones are given a class, and other clones once, few, many or no size at all.

clone size: once; D gene: NA; V gene: TRBV5-1; J gene: TRBJ1-5; CDR3 DNA: TGCGCCAGCAGCCCCACCGGGGACAACAATCAGCCCCAGCATTTT; CDR3 protein: CASSPTGDNNQPQHF
clone size: NA; D gene: TRBD2; V gene: TRBV7-2; J gene: TRBJ2-7; CDR3 DNA: TGTGCCAGCAGCCCAAGGGTTCTAGCGGGATCCGACCACTACGAGCAGTACTTC; CDR3 protein: CASSPRVLAGSDHYEQYF
clone size: NA; D gene: NA; V gene: TRBV28; J gene: TRBJ1-5; CDR3 DNA: TGTGCCAGCAGTTCTAAACAGGGAGGAGGCAATCAGCCCCAGCATTTT; CDR3 protein: CASSSKQGGGNQPQHF
clone size: NA; D gene: TRBD1; V gene: TRBV13; J gene: TRBJ1-1; CDR3 DNA: TGTGCCAGCAGCATACAGGGGCACACTGAAGCTTTCTTT; CDR3 protein: CASSIQGHTEAFF
clone size: NA; D gene: NA; V gene: TRBV30; J gene: TRBJ2-4; CDR3 DNA: TGTGCCTGGAGTTCGGCAGCAGCCCTAGCCAAAAACATTCAGTACTTC; CDR3 protein: CAWSSAAALAKNIQYF
clone size: few; D gene: TRBD1; V gene: TRBV19; J gene: TRBJ1-1; CDR3 DNA: TGTGCCAGTACCCCCGCGGACAGGGTGTACGTCGAAGCTTTCTTT; CDR3 protein: CASTPADRVYVEAFF
clone size: NA; D gene: TRBD2; V gene: TRBV7-2; J gene: TRBJ2-1; CDR3 DNA: TGTGCCAGCAGCCCTAGCGGGAGGGTAACGATCTACAATGAGCAGTTCTTC; CDR3 protein: CASSPSGRVTIYNEQFF
clone size: NA; D gene: NA; V gene: TRBV7-9; J gene: TRBJ2-3; CDR3 DNA: TGTGCCAGCAGCCTCCTAGAGTTCACAGATACGCAGTATTTT; CDR3 protein: CASSLLEFTDTQYF
clone size: NA; D gene: TRBD2; V gene: TRBV28; J gene: TRBJ2-3; CDR3 DNA: TGTGCCAGCAGTTCCCCCTCAGTATTAGCGGGAGTTTCAGATACGCAGTATTTT; CDR3 protein: CASSSPSVLAGVSDTQYF
clone size: NA; D gene: TRBD2; V gene: TRBV7-9; J gene: TRBJ2-5; CDR3 DNA: TGTGCCAGCAGCCCCGGGGGGGCGTGGGTGACCCAGTACTTC; CDR3 protein: CASSPGGAWVTQYF
clone size: NA; D gene: TRBD1; V gene: TRBV6-1; J gene: TRBJ2-1; CDR3 DNA: TGTGCCAGCAGTGGGACCGGGACAGGGCGAACTAGCAGGCCCTACAATGAGCAGTTCTTC; CDR3 protein: CASSGTGTGRTSRPYNEQFF
clone size: NA; D gene: NA; V gene: TRBV7-2; J gene: TRBJ1-3; CDR3 DNA: TGTGCCAGCAGCTTAGTTCATCCCAGCTCTGGAAACACCATATATTTT; CDR3 protein: CASSLVHPSSGNTIYF
clone size: NA; D gene: TRBD1; V gene: TRBV2; J gene: TRBJ1-5; CDR3 DNA: TGTGCCAGCAGTGCGGACAGGGGAAGGTTCTTATGGCATTTT; CDR3 protein: CASSADRGRFLWHF
clone size: NA; D gene: NA; V gene: TRBV30; J gene: TRBJ2-3; CDR3 DNA: TGTGCCTGGAGTGGGGAGGGGGGCGCAAGCACAGATACGCAGTATTTT; CDR3 protein: CAWSGEGGASTDTQYF
clone size: NA; D gene: NA; V gene: TRBV4-2; J gene: TRBJ1-3; CDR3 DNA: TGTGCCAGCAGCCAGCCGGGTCCATCTGGAAACACCATATATTTT; CDR3 protein: CASSQPGPSGNTIYF
clone size: NA; D gene: NA; V gene: TRBV5-1; J gene: TRBJ1-3; CDR3 DNA: TGCGCCAGCAGTTTATTTCCAGGGGCCGGAAACACCATATATTTT; CDR3 protein: CASSLFPGAGNTIYF
clone size: NA; D gene: NA; V gene: TRBV28; J gene: TRBJ1-2; CDR3 DNA: TGTGCCAGCAGCCGATCCTTCGCTGGTGGCTACACCTTC; CDR3 protein: CASSRSFAGGYTF
clone size: few; D gene: NA; V gene: TRBV30; J gene: TRBJ2-6; CDR3 DNA: TGTGCCTGGAGTGTACAGGCTGGCAGGGCCTCTGGGGCCAACGTCCTGACTTTC; CDR3 protein: CAWSVQAGRASGANVLTF
clone size: few; D gene: NA; V gene: TRBV19; J gene: TRBJ1-1; CDR3 DNA: TGTGCCAGTAGTATTAGAGGAGACGCGGCTTTCTTT; CDR3 protein: CASSIRGDAAFF
clone size: NA; D gene: NA; V gene: TRBV29-1; J gene: TRBJ2-1; CDR3 DNA: TGCAGCGCCACCGCCGCATTTAGCGGAGCATACAATGAGCAGTTCTTC; CDR3 protein: CSATAAFSGAYNEQFF
clone size: NA; D gene: NA; V gene: TRBV5-4; J gene: TRBJ2-5; CDR3 DNA: TGTGCCAGCAGTATCCGGGATCTAAGGGAGACCCAGTACTTC; CDR3 protein: CASSIRDLRETQYF
clone size: NA; D gene: NA; V gene: TRBV29-1; J gene: TRBJ1-1; CDR3 DNA: TGCAGCGTTTCAGGGGTGATGAACACTGAAGCTTTCTTT; CDR3 protein: CSVSGVMNTEAFF
clone size: NA; D gene: NA; V gene: TRBV4-1; J gene: TRBJ1-1; CDR3 DNA: TGCGCCAGCAGCCAAGAAAGTACCCAGATTTTGGGGAACACTGAAGCTTTCTTT; CDR3 protein: CASSQESTQILGNTEAFF
clone size: once; D gene: NA; V gene: TRBV7-9; J gene: TRBJ2-5; CDR3 DNA: TGTGCCACCGGCAGGGATATCTGGGAGACCCAGTACTTC; CDR3 protein: CATGRDIWETQYF
clone size: NA; D gene: NA; V gene: TRBV5-1; J gene: TRBJ2-1; CDR3 DNA: TGCGCCAGCAGCTTCCGGGACGGTGTCGATGAGCAGTTCTTC; CDR3 protein: CASSFRDGVDEQFF
clone size: NA; D gene: TRBD1; V gene: TRBV7-9; J gene: TRBJ1-2; CDR3 DNA: TGTGCCAGCAGCGCAAGGACAGGGTGGAAAGGCTACACCTTC; CDR3 protein: CASSARTGWKGYTF
clone size: NA; D gene: NA; V gene: TRBV21-1; J gene: TRBJ2-7; CDR3 DNA: TGTGCCAGCAGCAAAGATCGCAGCCCCCACTACTTTTATACCTACGAGCAGTACTTC; CDR3 protein: CASSKDRSPHYFYTYEQYF
clone size: few; D gene: NA; V gene: TRBV5-4; J gene: TRBJ1-1; CDR3 DNA: TGTGCCAGCAGCCCCGGATTGAACACTGAAGCTTTCTTT; CDR3 protein: CASSPGLNTEAFF
clone size: NA; D gene: NA; V gene: TRBV7-9; J gene: TRBJ2-3; CDR3 DNA: TGTGCAGGTTCAGCATTTAGCACAGATACGCAGTATTTT; CDR3 protein: CAGSAFSTDTQYF